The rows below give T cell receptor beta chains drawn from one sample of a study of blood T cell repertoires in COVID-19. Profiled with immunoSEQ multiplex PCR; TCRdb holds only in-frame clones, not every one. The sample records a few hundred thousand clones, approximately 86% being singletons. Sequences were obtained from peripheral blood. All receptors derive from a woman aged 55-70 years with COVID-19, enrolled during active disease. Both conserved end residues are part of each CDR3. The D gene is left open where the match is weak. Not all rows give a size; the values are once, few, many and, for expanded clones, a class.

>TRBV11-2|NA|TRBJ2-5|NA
CASSRQSTGTQYF
TGTGCCAGCAGCCGACAGTCCACGGGGACCCAGTACTTC
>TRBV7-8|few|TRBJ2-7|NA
CASSLDVAHYEQYF
TGTGCCAGCAGCTTAGACGTAGCCCACTACGAGCAGTACTTC
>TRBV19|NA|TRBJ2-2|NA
CASKQHDRTRNTGELFF
TGTGCCAGTAAACAGCACGACAGGACTAGGAACACCGGGGAGCTGTTTTTT
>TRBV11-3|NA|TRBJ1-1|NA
CASSRRVERTEAFF
TGTGCCAGCAGCCGGAGGGTAGAGAGGACTGAAGCTTTCTTT
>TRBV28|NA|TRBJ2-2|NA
CASRVVTELTGELFF
TGTGCCAGCAGGGTTGTGACAGAACTCACCGGGGAGCTGTTTTTT
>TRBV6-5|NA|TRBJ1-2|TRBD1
CASSLGQGYYGYTF
TGTGCCAGCAGTCTAGGACAGGGATACTATGGCTACACCTTC
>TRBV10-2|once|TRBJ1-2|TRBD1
CASSDLDGTGSYTF
TGCGCCAGCAGTGACCTGGACGGGACAGGAAGCTACACCTTC
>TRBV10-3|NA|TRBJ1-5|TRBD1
CAISDSGGGQPQHF
TGTGCCATCAGTGATTCAGGGGGCGGACAGCCCCAGCATTTT
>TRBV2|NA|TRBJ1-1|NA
CASSQHFGAFF
TGTGCCAGCAGTCAACATTTTGGAGCTTTCTTT
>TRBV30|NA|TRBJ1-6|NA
CAWSSDRTGGWSPLHF
TGTGCCTGGAGTTCCGACAGGACCGGGGGGTGGTCACCCCTCCACTTT
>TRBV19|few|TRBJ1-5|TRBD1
CASNPTGGYQPQHF
TGTGCCAGTAACCCCACAGGGGGCTATCAGCCCCAGCATTTT
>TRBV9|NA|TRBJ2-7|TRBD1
CASSVGPGTVYEQYF
TGTGCCAGCAGCGTTGGGCCCGGGACAGTTTACGAGCAGTACTTC
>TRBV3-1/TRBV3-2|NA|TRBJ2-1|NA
CASSLTGTHRDEQFF
TGTGCCAGCAGCCTAACCGGGACTCACCGCGATGAGCAGTTCTTC
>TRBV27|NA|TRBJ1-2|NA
CASSMQGSGGGYTF
TGTGCCAGCAGTATGCAGGGTAGCGGGGGCGGCTACACCTTC
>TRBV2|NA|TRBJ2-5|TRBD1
CASSVDREETQYF
TGTGCCAGCAGTGTGGACAGGGAAGAGACCCAGTACTTC
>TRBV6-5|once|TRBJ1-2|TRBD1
CASSYRGQGTYGYTF
TGTGCCAGCAGTTACCGCGGACAGGGGACTTATGGCTACACCTTC
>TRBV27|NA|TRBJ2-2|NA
CASSLHSGTNTGELFF
TGTGCCAGCAGTTTACACAGCGGAACGAACACCGGGGAGCTGTTTTTT
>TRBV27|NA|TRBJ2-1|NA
CASSLGRYNEQFF
TGTGCCAGCAGTTTAGGCAGATACAATGAGCAGTTCTTC
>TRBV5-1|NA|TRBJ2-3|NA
CASSLEGGRRVDTQYF
TGCGCCAGCAGCTTGGAGGGTGGCAGGAGGGTAGATACGCAGTATTTT
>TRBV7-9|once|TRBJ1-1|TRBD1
CASSSAGGGSGTEAFF
TGTGCCAGCAGCTCGGCGGGAGGGGGCTCGGGGACTGAAGCTTTCTTT
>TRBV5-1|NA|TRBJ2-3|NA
CASSSGAPSTDTQYF
TGCGCCAGCAGTTCAGGGGCCCCTAGCACAGATACGCAGTATTTT
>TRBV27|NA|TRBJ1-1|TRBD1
CASKQTGALNTEAFF
TGTGCCAGCAAACAGACAGGGGCCCTGAACACTGAAGCTTTCTTT
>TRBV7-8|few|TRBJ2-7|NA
CASSYPADGSEQYF
TGTGCCAGCAGCTACCCCGCGGATGGATCCGAGCAGTACTTC
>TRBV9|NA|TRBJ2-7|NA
CASSLTSNHEQYF
TGTGCCAGCAGCTTGACTTCAAATCACGAGCAGTACTTC
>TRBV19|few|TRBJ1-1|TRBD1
CASTYDRVNTEAFF
TGTGCCAGTACCTACGACAGGGTGAACACTGAAGCTTTCTTT
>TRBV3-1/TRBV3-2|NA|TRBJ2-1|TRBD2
CASSSTTSGGPNEQFF
TGTGCCAGCAGCTCCACGACTAGCGGGGGGCCAAATGAGCAGTTCTTC
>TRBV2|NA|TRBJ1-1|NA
CASTEGRGVTEAFF
TGTGCCAGCACCGAAGGGAGGGGAGTAACTGAAGCTTTCTTT